This TCR beta chain was recovered during a study of blood T cell repertoires in COVID-19. Looking at the study overall: The origin of the acute and convalescent COVID-19 samples was the United States, Italy and Spain. The analysed material was cDNA or gDNA that came from T cells, B-cell-depleted T cells, or PBMCs.

The J segment lost 2 bases and the V segment lost 3 bases, leaving 6 bases of the junction unmatched. Germline lookup yields CDR1 DFQATT and CDR2 SNEGSKA (reference sequence). This CDR3 is built from 16 residues. Original data processing: Amplification of reference gene primers provided the estimated nucleated cell counts. Clones were sequenced by immunoSEQ multiplex PCR, and TCRdb holds only the in-frame ones, with some missing. V and J calls plus clone size are reproduced from that table; the DNA served to infer D and trimming. The profile shows 100,000 to 150,000 clones, 85% to 90% of them singletons.

Sequencing was done on a sample of peripheral blood. The origin of this receptor is a woman in her forties or fifties with acute or convalescent COVID-19. The chain recombines TRBV20-1 with TRBJ2-3; 12 bases match TRBD2. For the CDR3, the DNA is TGCAGTGCTAGTATAGCTAGCGGGAGGGTCACAGATACGCAGTATTTT. Its protein product is CSASIASGRVTDTQYF.